Sequencing of this TCR beta chain was carried out in a study of T cell responses to AZD1222 COVID-19 vaccine. General study findings and limits: Repertoires were sampled only after the peak T cell response. Spike regions recognized by vaccine-associated CD4 TCRs spanned the protein, led by 160-218 and 743-854. Only a handful of people who got AZD1222 tested seropositive at baseline.

The protocol was immunoSEQ multiplex PCR, while the TCRdb copy is restricted to in-frame clones and leaves out a portion. The sample includes about 140,000 clones, around 89% of them seen just once. In the case of this clone: The antigen remains unidentified.

Recipients boosted at about 4 weeks or about 12 weeks are pooled. The origin of this receptor is an adult who received the AZD1222 COVID-19 vaccine. This specimen consisted of peripheral blood, obtained 28 days after the second AZD1222 dose.

The CDR3 DNA sequence: TGTGCCAGCAGCGTAGGGTGGAACGCCAATCAGCCCCAGCATTTT. Translating gives CASSVGWNANQPQHF. The chain carries TRBV9 and TRBJ1-5, with no clear D. Germline loops: CDR1 SGDLS, CDR2 YYNGEE. The CDR3 is 15 amino acids. Trimming took 0 bases from V and 3 from J, leaving 10 bases between them.